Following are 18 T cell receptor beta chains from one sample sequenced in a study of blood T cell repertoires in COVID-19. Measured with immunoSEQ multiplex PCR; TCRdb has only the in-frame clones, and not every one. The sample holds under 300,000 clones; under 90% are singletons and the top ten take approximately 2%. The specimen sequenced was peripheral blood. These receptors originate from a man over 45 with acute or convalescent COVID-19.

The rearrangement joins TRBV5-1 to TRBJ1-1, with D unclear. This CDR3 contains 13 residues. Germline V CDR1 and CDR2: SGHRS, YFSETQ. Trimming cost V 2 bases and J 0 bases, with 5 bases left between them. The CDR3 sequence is CASSFLVNTEAFF. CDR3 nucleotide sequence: TGCGCCAGCAGCTTCTTAGTGAACACTGAAGCTTTCTTT.

The CDR3 loop reads CASSYGTGANQPQHF. The CDR3 bases are TGTGCCAGCAGTTATGGGACAGGGGCAAATCAGCCCCAGCATTTT. This rearrangement joins TRBV6-5 to TRBJ1-5, with 10 positions matching TRBD1. The trim removed 3 bases at V and 4 bases at J, leaving 3 bases unmatched. Germline V gene sequence: CDR1 MNHEY, CDR2 SVGAGI. The CDR3 is made up of 15 amino acids.

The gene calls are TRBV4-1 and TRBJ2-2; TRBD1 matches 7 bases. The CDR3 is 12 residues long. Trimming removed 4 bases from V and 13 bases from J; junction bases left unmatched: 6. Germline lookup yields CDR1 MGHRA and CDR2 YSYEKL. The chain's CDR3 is CASSPGRGWLFF. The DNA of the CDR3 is TGCGCCAGCAGCCCCGGCAGGGGGTGGCTGTTTTTT.

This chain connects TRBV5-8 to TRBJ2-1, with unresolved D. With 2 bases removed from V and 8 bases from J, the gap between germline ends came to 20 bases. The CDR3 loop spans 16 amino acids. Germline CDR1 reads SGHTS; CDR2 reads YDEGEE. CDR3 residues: CASSFRPPHYRYEQFF. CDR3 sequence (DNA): TGTGCCAGCAGCTTTCGGCCTCCCCACTACCGGTATGAGCAGTTCTTC.

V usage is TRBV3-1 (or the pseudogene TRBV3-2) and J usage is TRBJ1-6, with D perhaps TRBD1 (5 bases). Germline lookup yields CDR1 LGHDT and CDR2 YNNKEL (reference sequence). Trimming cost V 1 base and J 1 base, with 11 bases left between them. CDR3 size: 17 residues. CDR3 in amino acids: CASSQVSGVSYNSPLHF. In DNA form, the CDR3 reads TGTGCCAGCAGCCAAGTATCGGGGGTATCCTATAATTCACCCCTCCACTTT.

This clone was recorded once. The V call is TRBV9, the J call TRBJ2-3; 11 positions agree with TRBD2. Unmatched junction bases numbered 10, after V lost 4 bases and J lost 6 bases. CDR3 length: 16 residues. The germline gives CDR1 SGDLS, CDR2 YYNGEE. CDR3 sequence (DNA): TGTGCCAGCAGCCCCCTAGCGGGGGGACAGAAGGATACGCAGTATTTT. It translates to CASSPLAGGQKDTQYF.

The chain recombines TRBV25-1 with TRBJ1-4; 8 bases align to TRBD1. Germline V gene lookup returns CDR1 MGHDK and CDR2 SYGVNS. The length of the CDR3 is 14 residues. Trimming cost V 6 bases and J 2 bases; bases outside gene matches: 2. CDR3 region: CASSRGHTNEKLFF. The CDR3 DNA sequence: TGTGCCAGCAGCAGGGGGCACACTAATGAAAAACTGTTTTTT.

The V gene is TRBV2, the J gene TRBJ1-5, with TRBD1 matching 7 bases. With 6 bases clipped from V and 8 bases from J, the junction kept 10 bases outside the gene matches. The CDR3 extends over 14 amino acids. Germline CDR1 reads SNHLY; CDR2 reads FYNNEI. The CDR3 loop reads CASSESPGGEPQHF. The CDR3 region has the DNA TGTGCCAGCAGCGAAAGTCCAGGGGGAGAGCCCCAGCATTTT.

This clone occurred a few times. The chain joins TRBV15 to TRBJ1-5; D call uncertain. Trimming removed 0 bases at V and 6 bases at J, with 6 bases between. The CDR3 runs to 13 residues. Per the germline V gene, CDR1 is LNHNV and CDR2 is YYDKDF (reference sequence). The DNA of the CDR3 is TGTGCCACCAGCAGAGATCGAGGTCAGCCCCAGCATTTT. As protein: CATSRDRGQPQHF.

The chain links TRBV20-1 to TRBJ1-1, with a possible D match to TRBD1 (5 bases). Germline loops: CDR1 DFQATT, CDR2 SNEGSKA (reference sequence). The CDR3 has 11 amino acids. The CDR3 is CRATENTEAFF. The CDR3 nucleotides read TGCAGGGCGACAGAGAACACTGAAGCTTTCTTT.

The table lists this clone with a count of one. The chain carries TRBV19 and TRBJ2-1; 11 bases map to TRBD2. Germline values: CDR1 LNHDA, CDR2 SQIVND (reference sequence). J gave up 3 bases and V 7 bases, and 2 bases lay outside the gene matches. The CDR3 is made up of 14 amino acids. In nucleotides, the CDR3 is TGTGCCAGTACTACTAGCGGGGGCTACAATGAGCAGTTCTTC. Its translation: CASTTSGGYNEQFF.

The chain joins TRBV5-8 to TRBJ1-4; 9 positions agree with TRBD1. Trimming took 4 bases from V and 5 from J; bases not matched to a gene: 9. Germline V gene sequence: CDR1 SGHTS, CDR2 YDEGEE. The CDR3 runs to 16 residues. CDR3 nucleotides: TGTGCCAGCAGCCCCCGGCAGGGGACAGGGAATGAAAAACTGTTTTTT. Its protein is CASSPRQGTGNEKLFF.

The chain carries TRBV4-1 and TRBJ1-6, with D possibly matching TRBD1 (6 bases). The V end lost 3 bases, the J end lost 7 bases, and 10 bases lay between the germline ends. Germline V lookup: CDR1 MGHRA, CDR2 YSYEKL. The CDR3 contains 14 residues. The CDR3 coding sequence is TGCGCCAGCAGCCAGGGGGCCCACAATTCACCCCTCCACTTT. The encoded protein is CASSQGAHNSPLHF.

The CDR3: CASSQTGTGTYEQYF. DNA of the CDR3: TGCGCCAGCAGTCAGACCGGGACAGGGACCTACGAGCAGTACTTC. V and J are TRBV10-2 and TRBJ2-7, with 9 bases identical to TRBD1. CDR1 is WSHSY and CDR2 is SAAADI in the germline V gene. With V trimmed by 5 bases and J by 2 bases, 7 bases remained unmatched. The CDR3 spans 15 residues.

The CDR3 DNA reads as TGTGCCAGCAGGTCAGCGGGGGACTACGAGCAGTACTTC. Its protein product is CASRSAGDYEQYF. The gene calls are TRBV12-3 or TRBV12-4 and TRBJ2-7, with 8 bases aligning to TRBD2. The V segment lost 6 bases and the J segment 3 bases; nucleotides outside the gene matches: 4. CDR3 length: 13 amino acids.

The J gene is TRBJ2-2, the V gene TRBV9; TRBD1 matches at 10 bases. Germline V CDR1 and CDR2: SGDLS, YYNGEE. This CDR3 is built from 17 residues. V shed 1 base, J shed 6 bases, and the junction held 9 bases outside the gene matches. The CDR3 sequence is CASSVHPGQGPAGELFF. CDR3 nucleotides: TGTGCCAGCAGCGTACATCCGGGACAGGGGCCGGCCGGGGAGCTGTTTTTT.

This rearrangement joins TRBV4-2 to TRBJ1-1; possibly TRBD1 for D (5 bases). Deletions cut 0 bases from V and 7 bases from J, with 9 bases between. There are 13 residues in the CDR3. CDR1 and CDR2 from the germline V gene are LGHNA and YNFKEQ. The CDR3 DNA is TGTGCCAGCAGCCAAGACAGGGTTGATGAAGCTTTCTTT. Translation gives CASSQDRVDEAFF.

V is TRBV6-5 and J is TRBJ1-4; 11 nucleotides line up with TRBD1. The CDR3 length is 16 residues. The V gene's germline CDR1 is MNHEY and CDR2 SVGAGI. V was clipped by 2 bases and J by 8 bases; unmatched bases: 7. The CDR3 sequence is CASSYTPGTGGEKLFF. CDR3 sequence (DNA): TGTGCCAGCAGTTACACACCCGGGACAGGGGGGGAAAAACTGTTTTTT.